These T cell receptor beta chains were read from a single sample in a study of OX40 agonist ivuxolimab in advanced cancers. Repertoires were generated with immunoSEQ multiplex PCR, while TCRdb's copy carries only in-frame clones and drops some. The repertoire holds tens of thousands of clones, with 90% to 95% as singletons. Specimen: CD4+ or CD8+ T cells sorted from blood, collected in a trial of the OX40 agonist ivuxolimab. The receptors were gathered from an adult with an advanced solid tumor such as melanoma, head and neck, liver or kidney cancer. Both conserved end residues are part of each CDR3. A D gene is named only where the DNA matches it firmly. Some rows have no size entry. The others give once, few or many, or a class for an expanded clone.

size	D	V	J	DNA	CDR3
NA	NA	TRBV6-1	TRBJ2-4	TGTGCCAGCAGATTGACAGCGTTAGACATTCAGTACTTC	CASRLTALDIQYF
NA	NA	TRBV10-1	TRBJ1-1	TGCGCCAGCAGTGAGGAGGGGGGCACTGAAGCTTTCTTT	CASSEEGGTEAFF
NA	NA	TRBV19	TRBJ1-1	TGTGCCAGTCGGGACCGCCTAATCGTGAACACTGAAGCTTTCTTT	CASRDRLIVNTEAFF
NA	TRBD1	TRBV19	TRBJ2-7	TGTGCCAGTAGCGTACAGGGGCTCCTCGGGACCTACGAGCAGTACTTC	CASSVQGLLGTYEQYF
once	NA	TRBV14	TRBJ2-7	TGTGCCAGCAGCAGGGCCTCCTACGAGCAGTACTTC	CASSRASYEQYF
NA	TRBD1	TRBV2	TRBJ2-5	TGTGCCAGCAGTTCACGGACAGGGGGGGAGACCCAGTACTTC	CASSSRTGGETQYF
NA	NA	TRBV28	TRBJ1-1	TGTGCCAGCAAACAGTTCAACACTGAAGCTTTCTTT	CASKQFNTEAFF
NA	NA	TRBV29-1	TRBJ2-7	TGCAGCGTTGAGGACCCTCGGGACGAGCAGTACTTC	CSVEDPRDEQYF
NA	TRBD1	TRBV25-1	TRBJ1-6	TGTGCCAGCAGTGCAACAGGGGGCGGAACACCCCTCCACTTT	CASSATGGGTPLHF
NA	NA	TRBV7-2	TRBJ2-2	TGTGCCAGCAGCTCGGGACAGAACACCGGGGAGCTGTTTTTT	CASSSGQNTGELFF
NA	NA	TRBV5-8	TRBJ2-4	TGTGCCAGCAGCCTGGAGGGCGCAAAAAACATTCAGTACTTC	CASSLEGAKNIQYF
NA	TRBD1	TRBV5-6	TRBJ1-1	TGTGCCAGCAGCTTTTTGGACAGGGGCAACACTGAAGCTTTCTTT	CASSFLDRGNTEAFF
NA	NA	TRBV5-1	TRBJ2-7	TGCGCCAGCAGCCGGGACCGGGAGTTGGGAGAGCAGTACTTC	CASSRDRELGEQYF
NA	NA	TRBV11-3	TRBJ2-5	TGTGCCAGCAGCTTCGGAGGACTAGAGACCCAGTACTTC	CASSFGGLETQYF
NA	NA	TRBV5-4	TRBJ1-1	TGTGCCAGCAGCGGGGGACCGCTGAACACTGAAGCTTTCTTT	CASSGGPLNTEAFF
NA	NA	TRBV19	TRBJ2-2	TGTGCCAGTAGGGACACATCGAACACCGGGGAGCTGTTTTTT	CASRDTSNTGELFF
NA	TRBD1	TRBV10-2	TRBJ2-7	TGCGCCAGCAGCTGGGACAGCCAGTACGAGCAGTACTTC	CASSWDSQYEQYF
NA	NA	TRBV18	TRBJ2-1	TGTGCCAGCTCACCCCCTACGTATAAAGACAATGAGCAGTTCTTC	CASSPPTYKDNEQFF
few	NA	TRBV19	TRBJ1-1	TGTGCCAGTAGACAGGGTGTGAACACTGAAGCTTTCTTT	CASRQGVNTEAFF
NA	TRBD2	TRBV27	TRBJ2-5	TGTGCCAGCAGATTTAGCGGGAAGAGGGAAGTCTCCCAGTACTTC	CASRFSGKREVSQYF
NA	NA	TRBV5-4	TRBJ2-7	TGTGCCAGCAGCTCGACCGGGTACGAGCAGTACTTC	CASSSTGYEQYF
NA	NA	TRBV9	TRBJ2-2	TGTGCCAGCAGCTTTCGGGATGGCGGGGCGAACACCGGGGAGCTGTTTTTT	CASSFRDGGANTGELFF
NA	NA	TRBV10-1	TRBJ2-7	TGCGCCAGCAGCTCGCCGGGACGGGGCGTCCGCGAGCAGTACTTC	CASSSPGRGVREQYF
NA	TRBD1	TRBV28	TRBJ1-2	TGTGCCAGTACGACAGGGGCGGTAGGCTACACCTTC	CASTTGAVGYTF
NA	NA	TRBV6-5	TRBJ2-2	TGTGCCAGCAGGGCTCCCTTATACACCGGGGAGCTGTTTTTT	CASRAPLYTGELFF
NA	NA	TRBV9	TRBJ1-2	TGTGCCAGCAGCGTAGGGCAGGGTAACCCTAACTATGGCTACACCTTC	CASSVGQGNPNYGYTF
NA	NA	TRBV27	TRBJ2-1	TGTGCCAGCAGTATTACGAAAGGCCCGGGTGAGCAGTTCTTC	CASSITKGPGEQFF
NA	NA	TRBV14	TRBJ2-3	TGTGCCAGCAGCCAAGTGACTAGAAATACGCAGTATTTT	CASSQVTRNTQYF
once	TRBD2	TRBV4-3	TRBJ2-1	TGCGCCAGAAATCTAGCGGGGGCCGCGAGGGGCCTAAACAATGAGCAGTTCTTC	CARNLAGAARGLNNEQFF
NA	NA	TRBV7-3	TRBJ2-1	TGTGCCAGCAGCCCTTCCACGGGAAGCAATGAGCAGTTCTTC	CASSPSTGSNEQFF
NA	TRBD1	TRBV28	TRBJ1-2	TGTGCCAGCAAATCGTCTGCGACAGGGCTCTATGGCTACACCTTC	CASKSSATGLYGYTF
NA	TRBD1	TRBV6-6	TRBJ1-1	TGTGCCAGCAGTTCAAAAGACAGGGGGATAAGGGAAGCTTTCTTT	CASSSKDRGIREAFF
NA	NA	TRBV7-9	TRBJ1-4	TGTGCCAGCAGCTTAGCCCGAGCGGGTTTAAATGAAAAACTGTTTTTT	CASSLARAGLNEKLFF
few	NA	TRBV5-1	TRBJ2-5	TGCGCCAGCAGCTTGGCAGGGTTGGAGACCCAGTACTTC	CASSLAGLETQYF
NA	NA	TRBV6-1	TRBJ1-4	TGTGCCAGCAGGGGCACTAGGAATGAAAAACTGTTTTTT	CASRGTRNEKLFF
NA	TRBD2	TRBV5-1	TRBJ2-2	TGCGCCAGCAGCTTTCCCCCCACCGGGACTAGCGGGAGGATGGACACCGGGGAGCTGTTTTTT	CASSFPPTGTSGRMDTGELFF
NA	NA	TRBV6-5	TRBJ1-2	TGTGCCAGCAGCCCCTCCCACCTGCGATATGGCTACACCTTC	CASSPSHLRYGYTF
few	NA	TRBV18	TRBJ1-1	TGTGCCAGCTCACCAACAGGGACGAACACTGAAGCTTTCTTT	CASSPTGTNTEAFF
NA	NA	TRBV28	TRBJ1-2	TGTGCCAGCAGTTTTGGGTCCGCGGGGGGGAGCTATGGCTACACCTTC	CASSFGSAGGSYGYTF
NA	TRBD1	TRBV7-2	TRBJ1-1	TGTGCCAGCAGCAGACAGGGCCAGGAAGCTTTCTTT	CASSRQGQEAFF
NA	NA	TRBV5-6	TRBJ2-1	TGTGCCAGCAGCTCCAAATTGACAGGTTTCTATGAGCAGTTCTTC	CASSSKLTGFYEQFF
NA	TRBD1	TRBV11-3	TRBJ2-1	TGTGCCAGCAGCCAAGCCCCCACAGGGGGCCATGAGCAGTTCTTC	CASSQAPTGGHEQFF
NA	NA	TRBV2	TRBJ2-5	TGTGCCAGTCGGGGTTGGGCAGAGACCCAGTACTTC	CASRGWAETQYF
NA	NA	TRBV5-1	TRBJ2-1	TGCGCCAGCAGCCTGGCGACTCACAATGAGCAGTTCTTC	CASSLATHNEQFF
few	NA	TRBV11-2	TRBJ1-3	TGTGCCAGCAGCTTAATAGTTATCGGTCGGTCTTCCGGAAACACCATATATTTT	CASSLIVIGRSSGNTIYF
NA	NA	TRBV2	TRBJ2-7	TGTGCCTCCGGCCTCGGCGGGTACGAGCAGTACTTC	CASGLGGYEQYF
NA	NA	TRBV5-4	TRBJ1-3	TGTGCCAGCAGCCCGGGGGGATTTGGGGCAGCTGGAAACACCATATATTTT	CASSPGGFGAAGNTIYF
NA	TRBD1	TRBV28	TRBJ2-7	TGTGCCAGCAGTACGGGACAGGGGGCTTACGAGCAGTACTTC	CASSTGQGAYEQYF
NA	TRBD1	TRBV29-1	TRBJ2-7	TGCAGCGTTGAGGGACCAGGGGGCACCTACGAGCAGTACTTC	CSVEGPGGTYEQYF
NA	NA	TRBV7-2	TRBJ2-2	TGTGCCAGCAGCCCGAGCTCCCTCGGGGAGCTGTTTTTT	CASSPSSLGELFF
NA	TRBD1	TRBV30	TRBJ2-7	TGTGCCTGGAGTAGGGACAGGAGCTCCTACGAGCAGTACTTC	CAWSRDRSSYEQYF
NA	NA	TRBV5-1	TRBJ1-1	TGCGCCAGCAGCTTGGGAAGCAACACTGAAGCTTTCTTT	CASSLGSNTEAFF
NA	NA	TRBV7-6	TRBJ1-1	TGTGCCAGCAGCTTGGATAACACTGAAGCTTTCTTT	CASSLDNTEAFF